The 14 T cell receptor beta chains below all came from one sample that was sequenced in a study of post-analysis software for immune sequencing data. Study-wide results and limits: With TRBV5-6, TRBV5-1 and TRBV20-1 included, about five TRBV segments were more frequent in patients than in controls.

Prepared libraries of TCR beta cDNA carried unique molecular identifiers. TCRdb re-called the PCR reads through MiXCR, storing one row per CDR3 protein. Counted here are about 380,000 distinct CDR3 sequences, about a third occurring once; the ten biggest clones make up 10% to 15%. These receptors' targets are unknown. The sample comprised blood. The receptors shown here come from a girl between 5 and 17 years old with multiple sclerosis.

V is TRBV25-1 and J is TRBJ2-1; 12 bases fit TRBD2. The CDR3 totals 16 residues. Germline V gene sequence: CDR1 MGHDK, CDR2 SYGVNS. V lost 3 bases to trimming and J lost 8 bases; unmatched junction nucleotides: 8. The CDR3 protein is CASSDPTSGGTYEQFF. The DNA of the CDR3 is TGTGCCAGCAGTGATCCCACTAGCGGGGGGACCTATGAGCAGTTCTTC.

Here the CDR3 DNA reads TGCAGTGCTAACAAGCGGGGGACCCAAGAGACCCAGTACTTC. Encoded protein: CSANKRGTQETQYF. The chain has TRBV20-1 and TRBJ2-5; TRBD2 aligns across 8 bases. J gave up 1 base and V 4 bases, and 5 bases lay outside the gene matches. CDR1 DFQATT and CDR2 SNEGSKA come from the germline V gene (reference sequence). The CDR3 totals 14 residues.

This rearrangement joins TRBV7-2 to TRBJ2-3, with 7 positions matching TRBD2. Germline V CDR1 and CDR2: SGHTA, FQGNSA. V shed 5 bases, J shed 10 bases, and the junction held 6 bases outside the gene matches. This CDR3 has 12 amino acids. As DNA, the CDR3 is TGTGCCAGCAGCCGGAGCGGGATCGCGCAGTATTTT. Its protein is CASSRSGIAQYF.

The rearrangement joins TRBV12-3 or TRBV12-4 to TRBJ2-5; D possibly matches TRBD1 or TRBD2 (5 bases each). The CDR3 consists of 13 residues. Trimming cost V 7 bases and J 1 base, with 10 bases left between them. The CDR3 bases are TGTGCCAGCACCCACGGGGCCCAAGAGACCCAGTACTTC. Amino acids: CASTHGAQETQYF.

This clonotype was picked up one time. The chain carries TRBV6-1 and TRBJ1-1, with 7 bases lining up with TRBD1. V lost 10 bases and J lost 4; bases outside the gene matches: 12. The CDR3 runs 14 residues. Germline CDR1 reads MNHNS; CDR2 reads SASEGT. This CDR3 is CATSTGKVGTEAFF. The CDR3 bases are TGTGCCACCTCGACAGGGAAGGTTGGCACTGAAGCTTTCTTT.

The CDR3 loop reads CASSLEEGANYGYTF. As DNA, the CDR3 is TGTGCCAGCAGCTTAGAGGAGGGTGCTAACTATGGCTACACCTTC. The V gene is TRBV7-2, the J gene TRBJ1-2; D unresolved. Trimming left V 1 base short and J 0 bases short, with 9 bases between. Germline lookup yields CDR1 SGHTA and CDR2 FQGNSA. This CDR3 spans 15 amino acids.

This clonotype has just a few counts. The DNA of the CDR3 is TGTGCCAGCAGTTTGATCACAGGGTACGAGCAGTTCTTC. Encoded protein: CASSLITGYEQFF. The chain is built from TRBV27 and TRBJ2-1; tentatively, D is TRBD1 (6 bases). Germline V gene data show CDR1 as MNHEY and CDR2 as SMNVEV (reference sequence). V lost 3 bases, J lost 10 bases, and 13 bases lay in between. The CDR3 is 13 amino acids.

This clonotype turned up a few times. V is TRBV21-1 and J is TRBJ2-3; the table names TRBD1, a call not compared with the DNA. TRBV21-1 is a listed pseudogene. There are 12 residues in the CDR3. The CDR3 nucleotides are TGTGCCAGCAGTCTAACCCCGGCAGGGGCGTATTTT. Its protein is CASSLTPAGAYF.

The rearrangement joins TRBV5-1 to TRBJ2-1; TRBD1 might be the D (6 bases). Germline CDR1 SGHRS, CDR2 YFSETQ. The CDR3 spans 15 residues. V lost 0 bases and J 9 bases, leaving 16 bases between the germline ends. The CDR3 nucleotides read TGCGCCAGCAGCTTGGGAGTTTTCGTGGGGGCTGAGCAGTTCTTC. It translates to CASSLGVFVGAEQFF.

The chain is built from TRBV7-3 and TRBJ2-5, with D unresolved. The CDR3 extends over 13 amino acids. V was cut by 2 bases and J by 5 bases, with 9 bases left in between. Germline CDR1 is SGHTA and CDR2 is FQGTGA. The CDR3 DNA is TGTGCCAGCAGCTTAGGAGCCAGGGAGACCCAGTACTTC. Translation gives CASSLGARETQYF.

This clonotype was seen a handful of times. The gene calls are TRBV4-1 and TRBJ1-6; the D is unclear. Germline lookup yields CDR1 MGHRA and CDR2 YSYEKL. This CDR3 is 15 amino acids long. V lost 1 base to trimming and J lost 1 base, with 5 bases between them. The CDR3 DNA sequence: TGCGCCAGCAGCCAAGGGGGATCCTATAATTCACCCCTCCACTTT. It specifies CASSQGGSYNSPLHF.

In its sample, this clonotype was seen a few times. V is TRBV29-1 and J is TRBJ1-1, with D unclear. This CDR3 comprises 12 residues. Per germline, CDR1 SQVTM and CDR2 ANQGSEA. Trimming left V 4 bases short and J 0 bases short, with 6 bases between. The CDR3 here is CSVVGVNTEAFF. CDR3 nucleotide sequence: TGCAGCGTTGTCGGGGTGAACACTGAAGCTTTCTTT.

This clonotype was recorded at least ten times. One junction end does not reproduce the germline sequence, and a read error may be involved. The chain is built from TRBV3-1 and TRBJ2-5, with TRBD2 matching 14 bases. Germline loops: CDR1 LGHDT, CDR2 YNNKEL (reference sequence). This CDR3 has 17 residues. The CDR3 region is CASSQGGLAGGQETQYF. The CDR3 DNA sequence: TGTGCCAGTAGCCAGGGAGGACTAGCGGGGGGCCAAGAGACCCAGTACTTC.

In its sample, this clonotype was seen a few times. This rearrangement joins TRBV12-3 or TRBV12-4 to TRBJ1-4, with TRBD1 identical over 7 bases. V trimming: 6 bases; J trimming: 8 bases; junction bases outside the gene matches: 15. The length of the CDR3 is 16 residues. The CDR3 loop reads CASSPFGAGTAEKLFF. CDR3 DNA: TGTGCCAGCAGCCCATTTGGGGCCGGGACAGCCGAAAAACTGTTTTTT.